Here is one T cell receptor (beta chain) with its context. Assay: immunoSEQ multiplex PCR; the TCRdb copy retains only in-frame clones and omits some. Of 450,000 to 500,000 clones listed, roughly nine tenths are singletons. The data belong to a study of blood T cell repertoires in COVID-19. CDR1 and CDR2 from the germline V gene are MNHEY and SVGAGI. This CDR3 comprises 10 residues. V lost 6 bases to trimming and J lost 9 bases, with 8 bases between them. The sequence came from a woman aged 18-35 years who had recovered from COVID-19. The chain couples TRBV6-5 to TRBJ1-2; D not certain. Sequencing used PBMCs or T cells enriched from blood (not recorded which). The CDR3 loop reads CASSGWSYTF. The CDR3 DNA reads TGTGCCAGCAGCGGGTGGAGCTACACCTTC.